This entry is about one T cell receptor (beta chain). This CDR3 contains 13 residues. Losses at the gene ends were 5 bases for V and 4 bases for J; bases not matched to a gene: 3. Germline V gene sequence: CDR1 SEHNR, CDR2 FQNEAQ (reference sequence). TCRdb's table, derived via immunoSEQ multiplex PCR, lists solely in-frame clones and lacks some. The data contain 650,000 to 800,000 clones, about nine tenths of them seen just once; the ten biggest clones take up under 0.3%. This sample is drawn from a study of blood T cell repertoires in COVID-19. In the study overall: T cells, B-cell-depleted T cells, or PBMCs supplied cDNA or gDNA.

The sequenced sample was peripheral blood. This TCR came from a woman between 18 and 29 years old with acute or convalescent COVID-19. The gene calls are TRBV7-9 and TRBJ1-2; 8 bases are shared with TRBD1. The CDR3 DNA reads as TGTGCCAGCAGCATTGACAGGGGCTATGGCTACACCTTC. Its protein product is CASSIDRGYGYTF.